This is a list of T cell receptor beta chains from one sample in a study of Ad26.COV2.S vaccination and SARS-CoV-2 variants. Measured with immunoSEQ multiplex PCR; TCRdb has only the in-frame clones, and not every one. Among roughly 450,000 clones listed, about 93% were seen once. Material: peripheral blood, obtained in a trial of Ad26.COV2.S vaccine versus placebo. Receptors originate from a person aged 18 to 59 who received the Ad26.COV2.S COVID-19 vaccine or a placebo. The CDR3 runs from the conserved cysteine through the conserved F or W. D genes are given only for firm matches. The size field is filled for only some rows; it gives once, few, many or a size class.

CDR3nt: TGCGCCAGCAGCCAGCGACCCTACCCGGGACAGGGGGCCCCATTTAGCACAGATACGCAGTATTTT; CDR3aa: CASSQRPYPGQGAPFSTDTQYF; j_gene: TRBJ2-3; abundance: -; len: 22; d_gene: TRBD1; v_gene: TRBV4-3
CDR3nt: TGTGCCAGCAGCCACCGGGCCACGCATAAAGATGAGCAGTTCTTC; CDR3aa: CASSHRATHKDEQFF; j_gene: TRBJ2-1; abundance: -; len: 15; d_gene: -; v_gene: TRBV5-4
CDR3nt: TGTGCCAGCAGTTACGGGGAGAGGGACAGTCCCTACGAGCAGTACTTC; CDR3aa: CASSYGERDSPYEQYF; j_gene: TRBJ2-7; abundance: -; len: 16; d_gene: TRBD1; v_gene: TRBV6-5
CDR3nt: TGCGCCAGCAGGCGGGGGGATAATAATTCACCCCTCCACTTT; CDR3aa: CASRRGDNNSPLHF; j_gene: TRBJ1-6; abundance: -; len: 14; d_gene: -; v_gene: TRBV10-2
CDR3nt: TGTGCTAGTGGTTTGGTGCGGGGGCAGGTATACAATGAGCAGTTCTTC; CDR3aa: CASGLVRGQVYNEQFF; j_gene: TRBJ2-1; abundance: -; len: 16; d_gene: -; v_gene: TRBV12-5
CDR3nt: TGTGCCAGCAGCCCGCAAGGCTTGAACACTGAAGCTTTCTTT; CDR3aa: CASSPQGLNTEAFF; j_gene: TRBJ1-1; abundance: -; len: 14; d_gene: -; v_gene: TRBV7-6
CDR3nt: TGTGCCAGCAGCTTAGTTGCCCAGAAAAGGGGCTACGAGCAGTACTTC; CDR3aa: CASSLVAQKRGYEQYF; j_gene: TRBJ2-7; abundance: -; len: 16; d_gene: -; v_gene: TRBV7-8
CDR3nt: TGTGCCAGCAGTGACAGGTCCCGAAACACCATATATTTT; CDR3aa: CASSDRSRNTIYF; j_gene: TRBJ1-3; abundance: -; len: 13; d_gene: -; v_gene: TRBV6-1
CDR3nt: TGTGCCAGCTCCGGGGACAGGGACTATGGCTACACCTTC; CDR3aa: CASSGDRDYGYTF; j_gene: TRBJ1-2; abundance: -; len: 13; d_gene: TRBD1; v_gene: TRBV18
CDR3nt: TGTGCCAGCTCACGAACGACAGGGGTGGAGCAGTACTTC; CDR3aa: CASSRTTGVEQYF; j_gene: TRBJ2-7; abundance: once; len: 13; d_gene: TRBD1; v_gene: TRBV18